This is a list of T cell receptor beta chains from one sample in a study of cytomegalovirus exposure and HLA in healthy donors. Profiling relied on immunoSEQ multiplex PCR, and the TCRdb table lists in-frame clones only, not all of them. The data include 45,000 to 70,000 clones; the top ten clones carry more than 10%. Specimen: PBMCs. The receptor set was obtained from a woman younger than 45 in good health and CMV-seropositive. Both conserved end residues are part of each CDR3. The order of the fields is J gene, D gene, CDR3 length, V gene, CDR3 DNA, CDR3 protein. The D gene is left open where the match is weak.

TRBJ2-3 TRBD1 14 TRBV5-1 TGCGCCAGCAGCAGGGACAGCTCCACAGATACGCAGTATTTT CASSRDSSTDTQYF
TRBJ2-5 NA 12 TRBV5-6 TGTGCCAGCAGCGTTTATCAAGAGACCCAGTACTTC CASSVYQETQYF
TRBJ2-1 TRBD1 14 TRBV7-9 TGTGCCAGCAGCCCTCCGGGACAGGGGAATGAGCAGTTCTTC CASSPPGQGNEQFF
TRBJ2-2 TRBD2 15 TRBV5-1 TGCGCCAGCACCCCAGCGGGAGTGCAAACCGGGGAGCTGTTTTTT CASTPAGVQTGELFF
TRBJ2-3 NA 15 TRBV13 TGTGCCAGCAGCTTATTGCGACTTAACACAGATACGCAGTATTTT CASSLLRLNTDTQYF
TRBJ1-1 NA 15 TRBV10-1 TGCGCCAGCAGTGAGACCGGACAATTGAACACTGAAGCTTTCTTT CASSETGQLNTEAFF
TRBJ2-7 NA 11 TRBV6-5 TGTGCCAGCAGCCCTGCCTACGAGCAGTACTTC CASSPAYEQYF
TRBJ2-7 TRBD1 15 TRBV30 TGTGCCTGGAATTCCGGGACAGAGGGGACCTACGAGCAGTACTTC CAWNSGTEGTYEQYF
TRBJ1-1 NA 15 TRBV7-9 TGTGCCAGCAGCTTAAGTCAGACAGGCAACACTGAAGCTTTCTTT CASSLSQTGNTEAFF
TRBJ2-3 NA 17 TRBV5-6 TGTGCCAGCAGCCCGCGGTATCTCGCCTACTTCACAGATACGCAGTATTTT CASSPRYLAYFTDTQYF
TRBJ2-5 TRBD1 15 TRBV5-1 TGCGCCAGCAGCTTGTCGGGACAGATTCAAGAGACCCAGTACTTC CASSLSGQIQETQYF
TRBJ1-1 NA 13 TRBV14 TGTGCCAGCAGCCTCCTTTCGGAGACTGAAGCTTTCTTT CASSLLSETEAFF
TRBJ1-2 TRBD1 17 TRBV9 TGTGCCAGCAGCGACCCTCTGGACAGGGGGCGCAACTATGGCTACACCTTC CASSDPLDRGRNYGYTF
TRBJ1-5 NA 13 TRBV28 TGTGCCAGCAGCCTAGCGGATCCAGGCCCCAGGCATTTT CASSLADPGPRHF
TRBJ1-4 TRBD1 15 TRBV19 TGTGCCAGTAGTCTTCTACAGGGGGCGAATGAAAAACTGTTTTTT CASSLLQGANEKLFF
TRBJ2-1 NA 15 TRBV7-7 TGTGCTAGCAGCCCCGATTACGGCAGGGAAAATGAGCAGTTCTTC CASSPDYGRENEQFF